This TCR beta chain was profiled in a study of T-cell reconstitution after alpha-beta-depleted transplantation in children. Findings and limits, study-wide: In some patients, recipient T cells and intrathymic progenitors surviving conditioning explained high day-60 diversity. At around two months after transplant, the alpha-beta T cells were reportedly derived from several hundred expanded clones that came from non-depleted graft cells. T-cell numbers and diversity, one year after transplant, stemmed largely from T cells that were newly produced.

Preparation of the TCRbeta library was carried out with unique molecular identifiers. TCRdb passed the PCR reads through MiXCR, listing each CDR3 protein once. The sample shows some 600,000 distinct CDR3 sequences, 10% to 15% of them seen only once. The V segment lost 0 bases and the J segment 3 bases; nucleotides outside the gene matches: 5. CDR3 length: 15 residues. CDR1 is DFQATT, CDR2 SNEGSKA, per germline (reference sequence). Concerning this clonotype itself: What it binds is not known.

The sample consisted of PBMCs, mostly from graft donor cells, taken 360 days after TCRalphabeta/CD19-depleted stem cell transplant. This receptor was obtained from a male patient younger than 18 who had a stem cell transplant for acute myeloid leukemia, so the T cells may come from the graft donor. V usage is TRBV20-1 and J usage is TRBJ2-1; the match to TRBD2 covers 7 bases. CDR3 residues: CSARDPAGHYNEQFF. The CDR3 DNA reads TGCAGTGCTAGAGATCCAGCGGGGCACTACAATGAGCAGTTCTTC.